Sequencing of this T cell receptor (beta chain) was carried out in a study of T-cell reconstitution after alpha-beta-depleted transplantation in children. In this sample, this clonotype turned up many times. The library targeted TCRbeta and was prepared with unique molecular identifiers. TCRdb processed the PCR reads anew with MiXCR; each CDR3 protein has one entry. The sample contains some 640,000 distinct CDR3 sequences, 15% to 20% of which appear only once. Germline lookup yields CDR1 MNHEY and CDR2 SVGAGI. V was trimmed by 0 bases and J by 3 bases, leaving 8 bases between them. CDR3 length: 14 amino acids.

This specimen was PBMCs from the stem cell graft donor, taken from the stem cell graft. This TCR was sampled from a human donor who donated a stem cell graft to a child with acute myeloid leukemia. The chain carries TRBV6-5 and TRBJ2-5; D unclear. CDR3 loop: CASSYSRRKETQYF. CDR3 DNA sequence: TGTGCCAGCAGTTACTCGAGGCGGAAAGAGACCCAGTACTTC.